This entry lists 18 T cell receptor beta chains sequenced from one sample in a study of T-cell memory formation after mild COVID-19. Using its own MiXCR run on the 5' RACE reads, TCRdb lists one record per CDR3 protein. The sample holds about 340,000 distinct CDR3 sequences, under 25% seen once. The sequenced material came from PBMCs or a T cell subset sorted from them (not recorded which). The receptors shown here come from a man between 18 and 29 years old who had mild COVID-19 (a few samples of this study predate the infection). Cell type and time point are not known.

This clonotype was seen at least ten times. CDR3 residues: CASSWKTSMNTGELFF. Here the CDR3 DNA reads TGTGCCAGCAGCTGGAAGACTAGCATGAACACCGGGGAGCTGTTTTTT. The chain joins TRBV6-5 to TRBJ2-2, with TRBD2 matching over 7 bases. With V trimmed by 6 bases and J by 1 base, 8 bases remained unmatched. Germline CDR1 is MNHEY and CDR2 is SVGAGI. The CDR3 consists of 16 residues.

This chain uses TRBV27 with TRBJ1-2; 8 bases are shared with TRBD1. Germline CDR1 is MNHEY and CDR2 is SMNVEV (reference sequence). V was pared by 6 bases and J by 4 bases, with 7 bases of the junction left unmatched. The CDR3 totals 14 residues. CDR3 sequence reads: CASRLTGVGYGYTF. The CDR3 DNA reads as TGTGCCAGCAGGTTGACAGGGGTGGGCTATGGCTACACCTTC.

The sample holds a few counts of this clonotype. The J gene is TRBJ2-7, the V gene TRBV2; D might be TRBD1 (5 bases). V lost 3 bases, J lost 3 bases, and 9 bases lay in between. CDR1 and CDR2 (germline): SNHLY, FYNNEI. The CDR3 sequence is 13 residues long. The CDR3 DNA sequence: TGTGCCAGCAGTGAGGGGCAGAGCTACGAGCAGTACTTC. Translating it yields CASSEGQSYEQYF.

This clonotype was found many times. The chain combines TRBV4-1 with TRBJ2-7; no firm D call. The germline V gene has CDR1 MGHRA and CDR2 YSYEKL. This CDR3 has 15 residues. V lost 4 bases to trimming and J lost 6 bases, with 19 bases between them. The CDR3 bases are TGCGCCAGCAGCCCCGGATCGTCCCTTGGGTCCGAGCAGTACTTC. This sequence encodes CASSPGSSLGSEQYF.

The CDR3: CSARGVGSSYEQYF. The DNA for the CDR3 is TGCAGTGCTAGGGGGGTGGGAAGCTCCTACGAGCAGTACTTC. This chain uses TRBV20-1 with TRBJ2-7; D assignment may be TRBD1 or TRBD2 (5 bases each). Germline values: CDR1 DFQATT, CDR2 SNEGSKA (reference sequence). The length of the CDR3 is 14 residues. Trimming left V 3 bases short and J 0 bases short, with 12 bases between.

The sample holds many counts of this clonotype. The genes are TRBV29-1 and TRBJ2-3; D may be TRBD1 or TRBD2 (6 bases each). This CDR3 is 12 amino acids long. Germline V gene sequence: CDR1 SQVTM, CDR2 ANQGSEA. Deletions cut 8 bases from V and 6 bases from J, with 15 bases between. The CDR3 reads CSLRGVRDTQYF. In DNA form, the CDR3 reads TGCAGCCTTAGGGGGGTGAGGGATACGCAGTATTTT.

This chain joins TRBV6-5 and TRBJ1-5; 10 nucleotides match TRBD1. Trimming cost V 8 bases and J 2 bases; bases outside gene matches: 3. Per germline, CDR1 MNHEY and CDR2 SVGAGI. This CDR3 region has 14 residues. CDR3 coding DNA: TGTGCCAGCGGCGGGACAGGGGGCAATCAGCCCCAGCATTTT. Translation gives CASGGTGGNQPQHF.

The rearrangement uses TRBV12-3 or TRBV12-4 and TRBJ2-5, with 8 bases aligning to TRBD2. Germline trimming cut 3 bases from V and 5 bases from J; bases unmatched to any gene: 5. This CDR3 contains 14 residues. CDR3 protein: CASSFRAGGETQYF. CDR3 bases: TGTGCCAGCAGTTTCAGGGCGGGAGGCGAGACCCAGTACTTC.

A few counts support this clonotype. This rearrangement joins TRBV5-1 to TRBJ2-2, with D possibly being TRBD1 (5 bases). Germline CDR1 is SGHRS and CDR2 is YFSETQ. The germline V and J ends were trimmed by 5 bases and 6 bases, with 17 bases remaining between them. The CDR3 extends over 15 amino acids. The CDR3: CASREGARVPGELFF. CDR3 DNA sequence: TGCGCCAGCAGGGAAGGGGCCCGGGTTCCCGGGGAGCTGTTTTTT.

This clonotype occurred a few times. This chain joins TRBV20-1 and TRBJ2-1; a possible D gene is TRBD2 (5 bases). V lost 6 bases and J 7 bases, leaving 10 bases between the germline ends. CDR3 length: 11 amino acids. Germline lookup yields CDR1 DFQATT and CDR2 SNEGSKA (reference sequence). CDR3 nucleotides: TGCAGTGCAGAGGGCCTAAATGAGCAGTTCTTC. Its protein product is CSAEGLNEQFF.

The DNA of the CDR3 is TGTGCCAGCTCGCCGACAGGGGAAATAAGGTCACCCCTCCACTTT. It yields the protein CASSPTGEIRSPLHF. The chain has TRBV18 and TRBJ1-6; TRBD1 matches 8 bases. The CDR3 covers 15 residues. The V and J ends lost 6 bases and 10 bases, in that order; junction bases with no gene match: 11. Germline-derived CDR1 and CDR2 are KGHSH and LQKENI. Complete variable domain (other parts from reference TRBV18 and TRBJ1-6): NAGVMQNPRHLVRRRGQEARLRCSPMKGHSHVYWYRQLPEEGLKFMVYLQKENIIDESGMPKERFSAEFPKEGPSILRIQQVVRGDSAAYFCASSPTGEIRSPLHFGNGTRLTVT.

Many counts were recorded for this clonotype. This chain links TRBV11-2 with TRBJ1-1, with a possible D match to TRBD1 (5 bases). V lost 3 bases and J lost 6, with 11 bases in between. The CDR3 is 13 amino acids. Germline V lookup: CDR1 SGHAT, CDR2 FQNNGV. The CDR3 is CASSFSRAAEAFF. The CDR3 nucleotides are TGTGCCAGCAGCTTTAGCAGGGCCGCTGAAGCTTTCTTT.

This clonotype was detected a few times. The chain recombines TRBV6-5 with TRBJ2-7; D is undetermined. This CDR3 is 13 amino acids long. Looked up from germline, CDR1 is MNHEY and CDR2 is SVGAGI. V was clipped by 2 bases and J by 5 bases, with 10 bases between them. DNA of the CDR3: TGTGCCAGCAGTTACACGGTTACCAACGAGCAGTACTTC. It translates to CASSYTVTNEQYF.

This chain connects TRBV4-3 to TRBJ1-2, with 12 bases identical to TRBD1. Germline V gene data show CDR1 as LGHNA and CDR2 as YSLEER. This CDR3 spans 15 amino acids. The junction had 9 bases not matched to a gene; V was cut back by 4 bases and J by 9 bases. The CDR3 region is CASSPTGTGGSSYTF. In DNA, the CDR3 is TGCGCCAGCAGCCCAACCGGGACAGGGGGCTCGAGCTACACCTTC.

In its sample, this clonotype was seen a few times. The chain couples TRBV27 to TRBJ1-3; the D is unclear. From germline, CDR1 is MNHEY and CDR2 SMNVEV (reference sequence). The V and J ends lost 2 bases and 3 bases respectively, with 5 bases between them. This CDR3 has 13 amino acids. This CDR3 is CASSLKVGNTIYF. The CDR3 DNA reads as TGTGCCAGCAGTTTAAAGGTTGGAAACACCATATATTTT.

This sequence joins TRBV5-4 and TRBJ2-7, with a weak D call TRBD2 (5 bases). CDR3 size: 13 residues. The germline CDR1 and CDR2 sequences are SGHNT and YYREEE (reference sequence). Deletions cut 0 bases from V and 4 bases from J, with 8 bases between. DNA of the CDR3: TGTGCCAGCAGCTTGGACGGGATATACGAGCAGTACGTC. Translating it yields CASSLDGIYEQYV.

V gene TRBV6-5 combines with J gene TRBJ1-2, with D possibly TRBD1 on 6 matching bases. The V gene's germline CDR1 is MNHEY and CDR2 SVGAGI. Trimming left V 5 bases short and J 6 bases short, with 10 bases between. This CDR3 comprises 12 residues. The CDR3 region is CASSDQGNGYTF. The CDR3, as DNA: TGTGCCAGCAGTGATCAGGGGAATGGCTACACCTTC.

This clonotype was detected only a few times. The rearrangement joins TRBV7-2 to TRBJ1-2; TRBD1 agrees at 7 bases. This CDR3 region has 14 residues. V gave up 2 bases and J gave up 4 bases; unmatched junction bases: 4. Per germline, CDR1 SGHTA and CDR2 FQGNSA. CDR3 nucleotide sequence: TGTGCCAGCAGCTTACAGGGGGTTAGCTATGGCTACACCTTC. This sequence encodes CASSLQGVSYGYTF.